This TCR beta chain originates from a study of blood T cell repertoires in COVID-19. Repertoires were generated with immunoSEQ multiplex PCR, while TCRdb's copy carries only in-frame clones and drops some. Here the sample spans some 300,000 clones, about 90% being singletons. The V segment lost 6 bases and the J segment 5 bases; nucleotides outside the gene matches: 12. Looked up from germline, CDR1 is MNHEY and CDR2 is SMNVEV (reference sequence). This CDR3 spans 16 amino acids. Recruited during active infection, patients (from Seattle) were subsequently followed longitudinally. J is TRBJ2-7 and V is TRBV27; 11 bases agree with TRBD2. Material for sequencing was peripheral blood. This TCR came from a woman in her forties with COVID-19, enrolled during active disease. CDR3 loop: CASRFSGRASPNEQYF. The CDR3 DNA reads as TGTGCCAGCAGATTTAGCGGGAGGGCCTCTCCTAACGAGCAGTACTTC.